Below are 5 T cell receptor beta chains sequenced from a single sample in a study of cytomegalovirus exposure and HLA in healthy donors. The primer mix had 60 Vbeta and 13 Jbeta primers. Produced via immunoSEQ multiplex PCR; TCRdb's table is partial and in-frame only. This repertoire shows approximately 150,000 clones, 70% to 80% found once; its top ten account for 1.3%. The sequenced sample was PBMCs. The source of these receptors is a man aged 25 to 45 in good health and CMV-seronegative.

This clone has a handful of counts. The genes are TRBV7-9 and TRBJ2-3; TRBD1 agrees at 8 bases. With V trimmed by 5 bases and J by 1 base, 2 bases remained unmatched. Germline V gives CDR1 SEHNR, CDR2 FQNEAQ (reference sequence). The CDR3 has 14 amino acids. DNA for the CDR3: TGTGCCAGCAGCCCGACAGGGGGCACAGATACGCAGTATTTT. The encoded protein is CASSPTGGTDTQYF.

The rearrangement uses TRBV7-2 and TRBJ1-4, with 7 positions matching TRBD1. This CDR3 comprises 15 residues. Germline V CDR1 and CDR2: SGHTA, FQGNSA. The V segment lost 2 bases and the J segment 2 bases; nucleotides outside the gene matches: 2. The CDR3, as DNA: TGTGCCAGCAGCTTATGGGGACAGACTAATGAAAAACTGTTTTTT. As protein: CASSLWGQTNEKLFF.

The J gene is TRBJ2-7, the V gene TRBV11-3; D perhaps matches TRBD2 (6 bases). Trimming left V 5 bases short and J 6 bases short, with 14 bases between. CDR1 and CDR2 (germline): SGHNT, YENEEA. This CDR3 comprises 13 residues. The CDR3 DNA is TGTGCCAGCAGCAACCGGGACTTCGGCGAGCAGTACTTC. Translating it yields CASSNRDFGEQYF.

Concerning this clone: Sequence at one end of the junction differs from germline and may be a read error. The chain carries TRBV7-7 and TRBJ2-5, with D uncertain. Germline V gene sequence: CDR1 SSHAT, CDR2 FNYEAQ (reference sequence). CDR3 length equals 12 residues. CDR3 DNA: TGTGCTAGCAGCTTAGACGCCGGGACCCAGTACTTC. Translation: CASSLDAGTQYF.

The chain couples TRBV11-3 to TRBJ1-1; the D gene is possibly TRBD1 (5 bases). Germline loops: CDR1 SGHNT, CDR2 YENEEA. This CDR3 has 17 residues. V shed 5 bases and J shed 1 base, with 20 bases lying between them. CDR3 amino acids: CASSPPGEQEKNTEAFF. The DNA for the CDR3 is TGTGCCAGCAGCCCCCCTGGGGAACAGGAAAAGAACACTGAAGCTTTCTTT.